These 6 T cell receptor beta chains were sequenced from one sample in a study. MiXCR, run by TCRdb on the RT-PCR reads, gives a single entry per CDR3 protein. The data contain about 700,000 distinct CDR3 sequences, approximately 15% of them singletons. The sequenced material came from memory CD4+ T cells from blood. The source of these receptors is a female donor in good health, serving as a healthy control.

This rearrangement joins TRBV20-1 to TRBJ1-1; TRBD1 matches at 8 bases. Unmatched junction bases numbered 3, after V lost 7 bases and J lost 8 bases. This CDR3 spans 10 amino acids. CDR1 is DFQATT, CDR2 SNEGSKA, per germline (reference sequence). The CDR3 here is CSVDRAEAFF. CDR3 nucleotide sequence: TGCAGTGTGGACAGGGCAGAAGCTTTCTTT.

In its sample, this clonotype was seen many times. V and J are TRBV29-1 and TRBJ2-3; D not resolved. The CDR3 runs to 13 residues. Trimming shortened V by 8 bases and J by 0 bases, and 12 bases separated the two germline ends. Germline V gene sequence: CDR1 SQVTM, CDR2 ANQGSEA. The CDR3 protein is CSTSSASTDTQYF. The DNA of the CDR3 is TGCAGCACTTCCTCGGCTAGCACAGATACGCAGTATTTT.

J is TRBJ2-1 and V is TRBV28, with TRBD1 matching 8 bases. CDR1 is MDHEN and CDR2 is SYDVKM in the germline V gene. V lost 2 bases and J lost 2; bases outside the gene matches: 5. The CDR3 runs 16 residues. The CDR3 protein is CASSLPGQGAYNEQFF. DNA of the CDR3: TGTGCCAGCAGTTTACCCGGACAGGGCGCCTACAATGAGCAGTTCTTC. The full variable domain, in which reference TRBV28 and TRBJ2-1 provide the parts outside the CDR3, is DVKVTQSSRYLVKRTGEKVFLECVQDMDHENMFWYRQDPGLGLRLIYFSYDVKMKEKGDIPEGYSVSREKKERFSLILESASTNQTSMYLCASSLPGQGAYNEQFFGPGTRLTVL.

This clonotype came up a few times. The CDR3 spells CASSSVGGAHPYGYTF. The CDR3 DNA follows: TGTGCCAGCAGCTCGGTGGGGGGGGCACACCCCTATGGCTACACCTTC. V gene TRBV7-2 combines with J gene TRBJ1-2; weak D call: TRBD1 (6 bases). Looked up from germline, CDR1 is SGHTA and CDR2 is FQGNSA. There are 16 residues in the CDR3. Trimming pared 4 bases from V and 4 bases from J, leaving 19 bases between.

The chain has TRBV20-1 and TRBJ1-5; D not resolved. This CDR3 comprises 15 residues. Germline-derived CDR1 and CDR2 are DFQATT and SNEGSKA (reference sequence). The V gene lost 3 bases and the J gene lost 0 bases, with 12 bases spanning the gap. The DNA for the CDR3 is TGCAGTGCTAGCCCACCACAGAATAGCAATCAGCCCCAGCATTTT. Translating gives CSASPPQNSNQPQHF.

This clonotype has more than one count but fewer than ten. The chain employs TRBV6-2 or TRBV6-3 and TRBJ2-7; D possibly matches TRBD1 or TRBD2 (6 bases each). The CDR3 length is 15 residues. Trimming stripped 5 bases from V and 7 bases from J, with 21 bases between. The germline gives CDR1 MNHEY, CDR2 SVGEGT. The CDR3 loop is CASSRQVSQAGEQYF. In DNA form, the CDR3 reads TGTGCCAGCAGTCGACAGGTCTCGCAGGCGGGGGAGCAGTACTTC.